One and the same sample provided the 27 T cell receptor beta chains below, sequenced in a study of T cells in Graves' hyperthyroidism and ophthalmopathy. Regions amplified from RNA transcripts were the TCR beta CDR3 regions. The HTBI primer set was used in a first-round RT-PCR of the TCR CDR3. Each CDR3 protein gets one entry after TCRdb re-called the multiplex PCR reads with MiXCR. Of around 700,000 distinct CDR3 sequences listed, around 20% are singletons. The material sequenced was blood. These receptors were collected from a woman aged 50 to 65 with Graves' hyperthyroidism that later progressed to Graves' ophthalmopathy.

This clonotype occurred a few times. This sequence joins TRBV30 and TRBJ1-2; no clear D. Germline CDR1 GTSNPN, CDR2 SVGIG (reference sequence). The CDR3 contains 15 residues. With 3 bases removed from V and 4 bases from J, the gap between germline ends came to 18 bases. CDR3 sequence (DNA): TGTGCCTGGAGGGCAAGAGAGGACGGGTTCTATGGCTACACCTTC. Translating it yields CAWRAREDGFYGYTF.

This clonotype was counted many times. The gene calls are TRBV11-2 and TRBJ1-2; D ambiguous. The CDR3 covers 13 residues. V lost 0 bases and J 4 bases, leaving 6 bases between the germline ends. Germline V gene lookup returns CDR1 SGHAT and CDR2 FQNNGV. The CDR3 region has the DNA TGTGCCAGCAGCTTAGAAACAGTCTATGGCTACACCTTC. Amino acids: CASSLETVYGYTF.

The V call is TRBV6-1, the J call TRBJ2-2; TRBD1 or TRBD2 may be the D gene (5 bases each). Germline CDR1 is MNHNS and CDR2 is SASEGT. The CDR3 has 16 amino acids. V was pared by 8 bases and J by 6 bases, with 22 bases between. The CDR3 loop reads CASHSGPGLTSGELFF. The CDR3 bases are TGTGCCAGCCATTCGGGGCCCGGACTCACGTCCGGGGAGCTGTTTTTT.

This clonotype is a singleton in its sample. The junction shows a germline mismatch at one end, possibly a read error. The V and J genes are TRBV9 and TRBJ2-1, with D tentatively TRBD2 (7 bases). The CDR3 is made up of 16 amino acids. The V gene's germline CDR1 is SGDLS and CDR2 YYNGEE. CDR3 sequence: CASSVEGGREYNEQSF. Here the CDR3 DNA reads TGTGCCAGCAGCGTAGAGGGGGGGCGGGAATACAATGAGCAGTCCTTC. The full variable domain, completed using reference TRBV9 and TRBJ2-1, is DSGVTQTPKHLITATGQRVTLRCSPRSGDLSVYWYQQSLDQGLQFLIQYYNGEERAKGNILERFSAQQFPDLHSELNLSSLELGDSALYFCASSVEGGREYNEQSFGPGTRLTVL.

A few counts support this clonotype. The V call is TRBV5-6, the J call TRBJ2-3, with 11 bases matching TRBD1. Germline CDR1 SGHDT, CDR2 YYEEEE. V lost 5 bases and J lost 2; bases outside the gene matches: 16. The CDR3 sequence is 19 residues long. This chain's CDR3 is CASRITLYLGQGVTDTQYF. In DNA form, the CDR3 reads TGTGCCAGCAGGATTACCTTGTACCTGGGACAGGGGGTCACAGATACGCAGTATTTT.

In its sample, this clonotype was seen a few times. CDR3 in amino acids: CASGPRDNIANYGYTF. In DNA form, the CDR3 reads TGTGCCAGCGGACCCCGGGACAACATAGCTAACTATGGCTACACCTTC. This chain links TRBV27 with TRBJ1-2; D might be TRBD1 (6 bases). Germline lookup yields CDR1 MNHEY and CDR2 SMNVEV (reference sequence). Trimming shortened V by 8 bases and J by 0 bases, and 19 bases separated the two germline ends. The CDR3 sequence is 16 residues long.

This clonotype was observed at least ten times. This chain links TRBV7-9 with TRBJ2-4; 12 bases are shared with TRBD1. Losses at the gene ends were 5 bases for V and 1 base for J; bases not matched to a gene: 9. The CDR3 totals 18 residues. CDR1 and CDR2 (germline): SEHNR, FQNEAQ (reference sequence). CDR3 region: CASSILGQGAVAKNIQYF. DNA of the CDR3: TGTGCCAGCAGCATCCTGGGACAGGGGGCCGTGGCCAAAAACATTCAGTACTTC.

This clonotype was detected only a few times. V is TRBV18 and J is TRBJ1-5, with D unresolved. The CDR3 contains 16 residues. The V end lost 0 bases, the J end lost 0 bases, and 9 bases lay between the germline ends. From germline, CDR1 is KGHSH and CDR2 LQKENI. CDR3 sequence: CASSPPTDNSNQPQHF. CDR3 sequence (DNA): TGTGCCAGCTCACCACCTACAGATAATAGCAATCAGCCCCAGCATTTT.

This clonotype was seen ten or more times. The chain carries TRBV18 and TRBJ1-1; D perhaps matches TRBD1 (5 bases). The CDR3 runs 16 residues. Trimming cost V 1 base and J 1 base, with 13 bases left between them. Germline loops: CDR1 KGHSH, CDR2 LQKENI. This CDR3 reads CASSPRRDGANTEAFF. Written as DNA, the CDR3 is TGTGCCAGCTCACCACGCAGGGACGGCGCGAACACTGAAGCTTTCTTT.

This clonotype has just a few counts. The chain employs TRBV7-3 and TRBJ2-2; D is perhaps TRBD1 (6 bases). V was clipped by 5 bases and J by 0 bases, with 16 bases between them. Germline assignment: CDR1 SGHTA and CDR2 FQGTGA. The CDR3 totals 17 residues. CDR3 sequence reads: CASSPLGAHPNTGELFF. The CDR3 DNA is TGTGCCAGCAGCCCCCTGGGGGCACACCCGAACACCGGGGAGCTGTTTTTT.

This clonotype was counted a few times. The chain recombines TRBV20-1 with TRBJ2-5; D possibly matches TRBD1 or TRBD2 (7 bases each). Germline assignment: CDR1 DFQATT and CDR2 SNEGSKA (reference sequence). Trimming cost V 4 bases and J 13 bases, with 19 bases left between them. This CDR3 comprises 12 residues. The CDR3 DNA follows: TGCAGTGCTATAAGTCCAGGGGGGGTCGGGTACTTC. This gives the protein CSAISPGGVGYF.

This clonotype was seen more than once but under ten times. The chain carries TRBV15 and TRBJ2-3, with 8 positions matching TRBD2. In germline, CDR1 is LNHNV, CDR2 YYDKDF (reference sequence). With 1 base clipped from V and 0 bases from J, the junction kept 3 bases outside the gene matches. This CDR3 comprises 16 residues. The CDR3: CATSRVRLASTDTQYF. CDR3 nucleotides: TGTGCCACCAGCAGAGTAAGACTAGCGAGCACAGATACGCAGTATTTT.

As for this clonotype: Since a much larger clone is just one base distant, this may be a read error. The rearrangement joins TRBV7-9 to TRBJ2-1; TRBD1 aligns across 7 bases. V lost 5 bases, J lost 4 bases, and 5 bases stayed unmatched. This CDR3 comprises 14 residues. CDR1 and CDR2 from the germline V gene are SEHNR and FQNEAQ (reference sequence). This CDR3 reads CASSKRGQYNEQFF. The CDR3, as DNA: TGTGCCAGCAGCAAGAGGGGACAGTACAATGAGCAGTTCTTC.

This clonotype was observed many times. The rearrangement joins TRBV7-2 to TRBJ1-1; the D is unclear. CDR1 and CDR2 from the germline V gene are SGHTA and FQGNSA. Trimming cost V 3 bases and J 1 base, with 6 bases left between them. CDR3 length: 13 amino acids. The chain's CDR3 is CASSFKQNTEAFF. As DNA, the CDR3 is TGTGCCAGCAGCTTTAAGCAGAACACTGAAGCTTTCTTT.

This clonotype was counted a few times. The chain recombines TRBV6-9 with TRBJ2-5; 7 bases line up with TRBD1. Germline V lookup: CDR1 MNHGY, CDR2 SVAAGI. This CDR3 is 14 amino acids long. V shed 4 bases and J 6 bases; nucleotides not matched to a gene: 8. In DNA form, the CDR3 reads TGTGCCAGCAGTTGGGGACAGTTGGATCAGACCCAGTACTTC. This translates into CASSWGQLDQTQYF.

This chain uses TRBV3-1 with TRBJ2-7; 12 positions agree with TRBD2. Looked up from germline, CDR1 is LGHDT and CDR2 is YNNKEL (reference sequence). V was pared by 4 bases and J by 1 base, with 5 bases of the junction left unmatched. This CDR3 region has 16 residues. DNA for the CDR3: TGTGCCAGCAGCCGACGACTAGCGGGGGTTTCCTACGAGCAGTACTTC. Protein product: CASSRRLAGVSYEQYF.

This clonotype has a handful of counts. The chain links TRBV24-1 to TRBJ2-1; 9 nucleotides match TRBD1. CDR1 and CDR2 from the germline V gene are KGHDR and SFDVKD. The V segment lost 4 bases and the J segment 6 bases; nucleotides outside the gene matches: 9. The CDR3 extends over 16 amino acids. The CDR3 DNA reads as TGTGCCACCAGTGACCAGGGACAGGGACGGGGCAATGAGCAGTTCTTC. Translated, it gives CATSDQGQGRGNEQFF.

The chain employs TRBV19 and TRBJ2-1; 16 bases map to TRBD2. Germline V gene lookup returns CDR1 LNHDA and CDR2 SQIVND (reference sequence). V lost 9 bases to trimming and J lost 1 base; unmatched junction nucleotides: 6. The CDR3 totals 17 residues. This chain's CDR3 is CASGTSGGAFSYNEQFF. CDR3 bases: TGTGCCAGCGGGACTAGCGGGGGGGCCTTTTCCTACAATGAGCAGTTCTTC.

Many counts were recorded for this clonotype. This rearrangement joins TRBV20-1 to TRBJ2-1; 8 bases match TRBD2. The CDR3 is 15 amino acids. V shed 3 bases, J shed 3 bases, and the junction held 7 bases outside the gene matches. The germline gives CDR1 DFQATT, CDR2 SNEGSKA (reference sequence). This CDR3 reads CSARVGGGNYNEQFF. The CDR3 DNA is TGCAGTGCTAGGGTCGGGGGGGGAAACTACAATGAGCAGTTCTTC.

This clonotype was detected ten times or more. The genes are TRBV20-1 and TRBJ2-4; TRBD1 matches at 9 bases. This CDR3 is 16 amino acids long. CDR1 is DFQATT and CDR2 is SNEGSKA in the germline V gene (reference sequence). The J segment lost 5 bases and the V segment lost 4 bases, leaving 12 bases of the junction unmatched. DNA of the CDR3: TGCAGTGCTATCCCCGGGGGACAGGGAGTCCAAAACATTCAGTACTTC. This codes for CSAIPGGQGVQNIQYF.

This chain links TRBV19 with TRBJ1-2; perhaps TRBD1 as D (6 bases). Per the germline V gene, CDR1 is LNHDA and CDR2 is SQIVND (reference sequence). V was trimmed by 5 bases and J by 1 base, leaving 17 bases between them. CDR3 length: 16 amino acids. The CDR3 DNA reads as TGTGCCAGTAGTTCTAGGACAGTGAGTTTTAACTATGGCTACACCTTC. This sequence encodes CASSSRTVSFNYGYTF.

This clonotype was counted at least ten times. This chain joins TRBV30 and TRBJ1-5, with D uncertain. Germline V gene lookup returns CDR1 GTSNPN and CDR2 SVGIG (reference sequence). This CDR3 region has 16 residues. The germline V and J ends were trimmed by 0 bases and 0 bases, with 12 bases remaining between them. The CDR3 region is CAWSVPYGSSNQPQHF. CDR3 in DNA: TGTGCCTGGAGTGTACCATACGGCAGTAGCAATCAGCCCCAGCATTTT. Filled out from reference TRBV30 and TRBJ1-5, the complete variable domain reads SQTIHQWPATLVQPVGSPLSLECTVEGTSNPNLYWYRQAAGRGLQLLFYSVGIGQISSEVPQNLSASRPQDRQFILSSKKLLLSDSGFYLCAWSVPYGSSNQPQHFGDGTRLSIL.

This sequence joins TRBV2 and TRBJ2-5; tentatively, D is TRBD2 (5 bases). Deletions cut 6 bases from V and 9 bases from J, with 17 bases between. CDR1 and CDR2 (germline): SNHLY, FYNNEI. CDR3 length: 13 residues. The CDR3 protein is CASSDTAPAAQYF. The CDR3 region has the DNA TGTGCCAGCAGCGACACCGCCCCAGCGGCCCAGTACTTC.

This clonotype was seen more than once but under ten times. The rearrangement uses TRBV9 and TRBJ1-4; D not resolved. The CDR3 consists of 14 residues. Germline CDR1 reads SGDLS; CDR2 reads YYNGEE. V shed 0 bases and J shed 0 bases, with 3 bases lying between them. CDR3 region: CASSVETTNEKLFF. CDR3 DNA sequence: TGTGCCAGCAGCGTAGAGACAACTAATGAAAAACTGTTTTTT.

A word on this clonotype: The junction does not match germline at one end; this may be a read error. The chain links TRBV3-1 to TRBJ2-2, with D tentatively TRBD1 or TRBD2 (5 bases each). The germline CDR1 and CDR2 sequences are LGHDT and YNNKEL (reference sequence). The CDR3 has 13 residues. CDR3 loop: CASSPLGSGALFF. In DNA, the CDR3 is TGTGCCAGCAGCCCCCTAGGCTCCGGGGCGCTGTTTTTT.

This clonotype was picked up many times. The chain is built from TRBV13 and TRBJ2-1, with 10 bases fitting TRBD2. The germline V gene encodes CDR1 PRHDT and CDR2 FYEKMQ (reference sequence). The CDR3 totals 16 residues. V shed 8 bases and J 9 bases; nucleotides not matched to a gene: 16. CDR3 residues: CASSLGAGGPSFEQFF. The CDR3 DNA follows: TGTGCCAGCTCCCTGGGAGCGGGGGGGCCGTCATTTGAGCAGTTCTTC.

The chain links TRBV4-1 to TRBJ2-1; a weak D match, TRBD2 (6 bases). The germline V gene encodes CDR1 MGHRA and CDR2 YSYEKL. This CDR3 has 15 residues. Between the trimmed V and J ends, which lost 2 bases and 7 bases, there was a span of 15 bases. The CDR3 is CASSQLTGTSNEQFF. The DNA for the CDR3 is TGCGCCAGCAGCCAATTAACCGGGACTTCGAATGAGCAGTTCTTC.